The rows below give T cell receptor beta chains drawn from one sample of a study of T-cell memory formation after mild COVID-19. Via MiXCR, TCRdb re-called the 5' RACE reads, giving one row per CDR3 protein. The repertoire holds 300,000 to 400,000 distinct CDR3 sequences, with around 27% as singletons. Sample: PBMCs or a T cell subset sorted from them (not recorded which). The receptors come from an adult woman who had mild COVID-19 (a few samples of this study predate the infection). Cell type and time point are not known. Each CDR3 is given with its conserved first and last residue. D genes are given only for firm matches. Clone sizes are given selectively: once, few, many, or a class where the clone is expanded.

clone size	D gene	V gene	CDR3 length	J gene	CDR3 DNA	CDR3 protein
.	.	TRBV5-1	15	TRBJ2-1	TGCGCCAGCAGCCCGGCCCGGCAGATATTCAATGAGCAGTTCTTC	CASSPARQIFNEQFF
.	.	TRBV24-1	17	TRBJ2-1	TGTGCCACCAGTGATTCTCTGGGCGCAACCCCCTACAATGAGCAGTTCTTC	CATSDSLGATPYNEQFF
.	TRBD1	TRBV12-3/TRBV12-4	18	TRBJ2-2	TGTGCCAGCAGCTCCGAGGGACAGGGGGGCTGGAACACCGGGGAGCTGTTTTTT	CASSSEGQGGWNTGELFF
.	TRBD2	TRBV7-2	16	TRBJ2-1	TGTGCCAGCAGCTTAACCGGTGGACTAGCGGGAGAGGAGCAGTTCTTC	CASSLTGGLAGEEQFF
.	.	TRBV9	13	TRBJ2-1	TGTGCCAGCAGCCGGAGACAATACAATGAGCAGTTCTTC	CASSRRQYNEQFF
many	.	TRBV5-1	15	TRBJ2-7	TGCGCCAGCAGCCGACTTGAAGGGCCGGGAGACGAGCAGTACTTC	CASSRLEGPGDEQYF
.	.	TRBV24-1	11	TRBJ1-5	TGTGCCACTCTCCGGGATCAGCCCCAGCATTTT	CATLRDQPQHF
few	TRBD1	TRBV7-8	16	TRBJ2-3	TGTGCCAGCAGCCCTCGACAGGGAAGGAGCCCCGATACGCAGTATTTT	CASSPRQGRSPDTQYF
few	.	TRBV7-3	13	TRBJ1-5	TGTGCCAGCAGCGTCAGAGGGGGTCAGCCCCAGCATTTT	CASSVRGGQPQHF
.	TRBD1	TRBV7-3	13	TRBJ2-1	TGTGCCACTTCGTCGGACAGGTACAATGAGCAGTTCTTC	CATSSDRYNEQFF
.	.	TRBV6-1	15	TRBJ2-7	TGTGCCAGCAGTGAACTGGAGACGGTAGTACGCGAGCAGTACTTC	CASSELETVVREQYF
few	.	TRBV25-1	12	TRBJ2-7	TGTGCCAGCCGACCGTCCGGGGACGAGCAGTACTTC	CASRPSGDEQYF
.	.	TRBV24-1	18	TRBJ2-1	TGTGCCACCAGCCTTACCCCGGCACCGTGGTCCTCCTACAATGAGCAGTTCTTC	CATSLTPAPWSSYNEQFF
.	.	TRBV13	17	TRBJ2-5	TGTGCCAGCAGCTTGGGGGCGGGAGTTAGGCGGGAAGAGACCCAGTACTTC	CASSLGAGVRREETQYF
.	TRBD2	TRBV3-1	16	TRBJ2-7	TGTGCCAGCAGCCAAGATTCTAGCGGGAGGGCCGGCGAGCAGTACTTC	CASSQDSSGRAGEQYF
.	.	TRBV7-6	16	TRBJ2-7	TGTGCCAGCAGCCTTAATCACGGACAGCTTTCCTACGAGCAGTACTTC	CASSLNHGQLSYEQYF
.	.	TRBV7-8	15	TRBJ1-6	TGTGCCAGCAGCTTTGGAGGGCGGCATAATTCACCCCTCCACTTT	CASSFGGRHNSPLHF
.	.	TRBV20-1	15	TRBJ1-6	TGCAGTGCTGAAGCCAAAACCTTGGGCGATTCACCCCTCCACTTT	CSAEAKTLGDSPLHF
.	.	TRBV20-1	13	TRBJ2-2	TGCAGTGCTAGACAGGGAGGAACCGGGGAGCTGTTTTTT	CSARQGGTGELFF
.	.	TRBV7-9	15	TRBJ1-4	TGTGCCAGCAGGCGAGTCGGCCACGTTAGTGAAAAACTGTTTTTT	CASRRVGHVSEKLFF
.	.	TRBV12-3/TRBV12-4	15	TRBJ2-4	TGTGCCAGCAGCGAAATCCAGGGCGTCAAAAACATTCAGTACTTC	CASSEIQGVKNIQYF
.	TRBD1	TRBV30	15	TRBJ2-3	TGTGCCTGGAGTGAGGACAGGGAACCCACAGATACGCAGTATTTT	CAWSEDREPTDTQYF
few	.	TRBV7-6	14	TRBJ2-7	TGTGCCAGCAGCTTAAAGGTAGAATCCTACGAGCAGTACTTC	CASSLKVESYEQYF
.	TRBD1	TRBV4-1	14	TRBJ2-1	TGCGCCAGCAGCCACCGACAGGGCCACAATGAGCAGTTCTTC	CASSHRQGHNEQFF
.	.	TRBV18	14	TRBJ1-4	TGTGCCAGCTCAGAGACAGTCACTAATGAAAAACTGTTTTTT	CASSETVTNEKLFF
few	TRBD1	TRBV4-3	17	TRBJ2-3	TGCGCCAGCAGCCAAATCTCCTCCGGGACAGGGACAGATACGCAGTATTTT	CASSQISSGTGTDTQYF
few	TRBD2	TRBV4-1	16	TRBJ2-1	TGCGCCAGCAGCCAAGGGCGGCTAGCGGACTACAATGAGCAGTTCTTC	CASSQGRLADYNEQFF
few	.	TRBV4-1	15	TRBJ2-5	TGCGCCAGCAGCCATTCAGAGGACAATGAAGAGACCCAGTACTTC	CASSHSEDNEETQYF
few	.	TRBV12-3/TRBV12-4	17	TRBJ1-4	TGTGCCAGCAGTTTGGGTGTGGGCCCTCGTCCTAATGAAAAACTGTTTTTT	CASSLGVGPRPNEKLFF
few	TRBD1	TRBV20-1	16	TRBJ1-1	TGCAGTGCTGGCTCACCGGGACAGACCATGAACACTGAAGCTTTCTTT	CSAGSPGQTMNTEAFF
.	.	TRBV5-1	19	TRBJ2-7	TGCGCCAGCAGCAATGATCGTCGAAGGCTCCCCAGGGCAAAAGACGAGCAGTACTTC	CASSNDRRRLPRAKDEQYF
.	.	TRBV5-1	14	TRBJ2-7	TGCGCCAGCAGCTTGAACAGCCGGTACTACGAGCAGTACTTC	CASSLNSRYYEQYF
.	.	TRBV7-9	14	TRBJ2-7	TGTGCCAGCAGCTCCTTTACCGCAAACTACGAGCAGTACTTC	CASSSFTANYEQYF
.	.	TRBV5-4	19	TRBJ1-6	TGTGCCAGCAGCTTGAGCTTTTTGATGGGAAGCTCCTATAATTCACCCCTCCACTTT	CASSLSFLMGSSYNSPLHF
.	.	TRBV14	14	TRBJ2-1	TGTGCCAGCACGCCCCGGACCGGGCCCAATGAGCAGTTCTTC	CASTPRTGPNEQFF
few	TRBD2	TRBV10-3	16	TRBJ2-1	TGTGCCATCAGCCAACCTAGCGGGGGGGACGACAATGAGCAGTTCTTC	CAISQPSGGDDNEQFF
few	.	TRBV11-2	11	TRBJ2-3	TGTGCCAGCAGCCCCAGTATGGCCCAGTATTTT	CASSPSMAQYF
.	.	TRBV20-1	14	TRBJ1-6	TGCAGTGCTAGAGTTCAGGGGCGCAATTCACCCCTCCACTTT	CSARVQGRNSPLHF
.	.	TRBV7-9	13	TRBJ1-4	TGTGCCAGCAGCTTAGGGTCGCCTGAAAAACTGTTTTTT	CASSLGSPEKLFF
.	TRBD2	TRBV5-5	16	TRBJ2-1	TGTGCCAGCAGCTTGGCCATTGGACTAGCTATCCATGAGCAGTTCTTC	CASSLAIGLAIHEQFF
many	.	TRBV12-3/TRBV12-4	12	TRBJ2-3	TGTGCCAGCAGCCGAAGCACAGATACGCAGTATTTT	CASSRSTDTQYF
few	TRBD2	TRBV9	15	TRBJ2-2	TGTGCCAGCAGCACGCGGGGGGCCGACACCGGGGAGCTGTTTTTT	CASSTRGADTGELFF
.	.	TRBV7-9	14	TRBJ1-5	TGTGCCAGAAGCCTCATCGGGGGAAATCAGCCCCAGCATTTT	CARSLIGGNQPQHF
many	.	TRBV28	14	TRBJ2-1	TGTGCCAGCAGTTTCAATGGGGCAGACGATGAGCAGTTCTTC	CASSFNGADDEQFF